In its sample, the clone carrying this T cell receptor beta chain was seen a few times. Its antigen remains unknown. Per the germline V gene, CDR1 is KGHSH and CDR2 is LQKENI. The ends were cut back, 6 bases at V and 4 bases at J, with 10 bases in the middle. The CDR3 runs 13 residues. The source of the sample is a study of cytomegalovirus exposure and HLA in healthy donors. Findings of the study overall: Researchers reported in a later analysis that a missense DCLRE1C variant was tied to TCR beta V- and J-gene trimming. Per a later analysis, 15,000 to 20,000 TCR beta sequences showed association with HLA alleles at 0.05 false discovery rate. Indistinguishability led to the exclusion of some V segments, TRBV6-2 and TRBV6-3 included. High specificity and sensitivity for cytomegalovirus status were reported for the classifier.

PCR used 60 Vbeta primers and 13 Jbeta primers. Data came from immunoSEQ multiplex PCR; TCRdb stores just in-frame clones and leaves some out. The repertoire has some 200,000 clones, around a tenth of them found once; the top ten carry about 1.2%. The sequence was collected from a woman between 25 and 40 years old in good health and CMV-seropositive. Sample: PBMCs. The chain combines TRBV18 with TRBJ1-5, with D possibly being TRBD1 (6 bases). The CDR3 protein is CASSQGQNQPQHF. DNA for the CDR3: TGTGCCAGCTCCCAAGGACAGAATCAGCCCCAGCATTTT.